One sample yielded the 4 T cell receptor beta chains listed below, sequenced in a study of identical twins. TCRdb reprocessed the 5' RACE reads with MiXCR, giving one entry per CDR3 protein. Here the sample spans roughly 690,000 distinct CDR3 sequences, roughly 6.2% being singletons. Specimen: naive T cells sorted from blood. The receptors derive from a man aged 18 to 35 in good health.

The chain is built from TRBV20-1 and TRBJ1-1; the D is unclear. Trimming cost V 0 bases and J 1 base, with 3 bases left between them. The length of the CDR3 is 12 residues. The germline V gene encodes CDR1 DFQATT and CDR2 SNEGSKA (reference sequence). The CDR3 DNA is TGCAGTGCTAGAGACAGGAACACTGAAGCTTTCTTT. Translating gives CSARDRNTEAFF.

This clonotype was observed a handful of times. The chain carries TRBV7-3 and TRBJ2-1; D remains ambiguous. The germline gives CDR1 SGHTA, CDR2 FQGTGA. Trimming took off 0 bases at V and 0 bases at J, with 12 bases between the two ends. This CDR3 comprises 17 residues. The CDR3, as DNA: TGTGCCAGCAGCTTAACCCCCCCGGAGAGCTCCTACAATGAGCAGTTCTTC. Translated: CASSLTPPESSYNEQFF.

This clonotype came up many times. The genes are TRBV7-9 and TRBJ2-7; D gene unclear. CDR1 and CDR2 (germline): SEHNR, FQNEAQ (reference sequence). The CDR3 covers 12 residues. V lost 2 bases and J 2 bases, leaving 4 bases between the germline ends. The CDR3 protein is CASSLSPYEQYF. CDR3 in DNA: TGTGCCAGCAGCTTATCTCCCTACGAGCAGTACTTC.

The table lists this clonotype with a few counts. The rearrangement joins TRBV4-3 to TRBJ1-5; D remains ambiguous. Trimming stripped 4 bases from V and 3 bases from J, with 7 bases between. This CDR3 comprises 13 residues. The germline V gene has CDR1 LGHNA and CDR2 YSLEER. The CDR3 is CASSPTFNQPQHF. The CDR3 DNA reads as TGCGCCAGCAGCCCGACCTTCAATCAGCCCCAGCATTTT.